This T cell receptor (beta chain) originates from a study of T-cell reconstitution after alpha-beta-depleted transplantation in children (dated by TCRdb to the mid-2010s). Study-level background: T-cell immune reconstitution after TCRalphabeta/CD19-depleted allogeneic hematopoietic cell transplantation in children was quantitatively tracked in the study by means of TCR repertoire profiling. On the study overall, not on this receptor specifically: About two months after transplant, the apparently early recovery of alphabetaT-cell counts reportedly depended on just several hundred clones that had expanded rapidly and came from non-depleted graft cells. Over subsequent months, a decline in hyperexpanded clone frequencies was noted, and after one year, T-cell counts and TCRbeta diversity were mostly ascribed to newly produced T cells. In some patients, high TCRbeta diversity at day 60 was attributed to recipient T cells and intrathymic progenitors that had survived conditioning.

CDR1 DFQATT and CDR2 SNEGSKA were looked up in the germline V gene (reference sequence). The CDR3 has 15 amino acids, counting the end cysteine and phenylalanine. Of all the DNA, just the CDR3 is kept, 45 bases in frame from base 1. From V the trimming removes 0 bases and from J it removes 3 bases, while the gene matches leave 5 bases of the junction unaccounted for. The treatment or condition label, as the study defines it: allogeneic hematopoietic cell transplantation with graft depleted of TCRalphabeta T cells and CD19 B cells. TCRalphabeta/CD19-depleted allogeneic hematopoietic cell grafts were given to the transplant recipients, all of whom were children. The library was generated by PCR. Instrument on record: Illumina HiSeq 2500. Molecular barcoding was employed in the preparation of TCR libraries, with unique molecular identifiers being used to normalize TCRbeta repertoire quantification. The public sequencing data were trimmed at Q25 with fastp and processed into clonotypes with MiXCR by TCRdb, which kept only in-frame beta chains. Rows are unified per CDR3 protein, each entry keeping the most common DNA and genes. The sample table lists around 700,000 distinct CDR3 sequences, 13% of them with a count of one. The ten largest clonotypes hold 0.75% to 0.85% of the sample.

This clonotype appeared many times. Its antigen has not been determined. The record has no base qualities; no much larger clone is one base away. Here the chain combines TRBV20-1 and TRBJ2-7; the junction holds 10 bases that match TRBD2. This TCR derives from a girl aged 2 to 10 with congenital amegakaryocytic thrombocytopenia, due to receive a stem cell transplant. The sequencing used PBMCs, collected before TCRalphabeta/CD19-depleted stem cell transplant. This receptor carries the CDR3 CSARDLLAGIYEQYF. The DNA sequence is TGCAGTGCTAGAGACTTACTAGCGGGGATCTACGAGCAGTACTTC.